The source of this TCR beta chain is a study of early T cells in non-severe SARS-CoV-2 infection. The CDR3 consists of 13 residues. The germline CDR1 and CDR2 sequences are KGHSH and LQKENI. V was shortened by 2 bases and J by 4 bases, with 7 bases between the two germline ends. Attachment of unique molecular identifiers to individual cDNA molecules was performed. TCRdb processed the 5' RACE reads anew with MiXCR; each CDR3 protein has one entry. The sample consists of tens of thousands of distinct CDR3 sequences, 8.5% to 12% of them appearing once. The chain joins TRBV18 to TRBJ2-3; no reliable D call. The source of this sequence is an adult who was a healthcare worker with PCR-confirmed SARS-CoV-2 infection or an uninfected control (not recorded which). What was sequenced was whole blood. The CDR3 protein is CASSPNRADTQYF. CDR3 nucleotide sequence: TGTGCCAGCTCACCAAATAGAGCAGATACGCAGTATTTT.